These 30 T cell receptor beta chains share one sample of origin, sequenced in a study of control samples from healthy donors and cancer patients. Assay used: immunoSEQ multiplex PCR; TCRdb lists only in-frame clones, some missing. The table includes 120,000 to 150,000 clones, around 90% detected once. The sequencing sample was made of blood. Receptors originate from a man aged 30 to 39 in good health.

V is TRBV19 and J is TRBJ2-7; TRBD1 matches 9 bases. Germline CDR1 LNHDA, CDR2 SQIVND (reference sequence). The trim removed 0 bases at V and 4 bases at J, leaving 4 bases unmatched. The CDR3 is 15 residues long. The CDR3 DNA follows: TGTGCCAGTAGTATAGAACAGGGGGCCGGTTACGAGCAGTACTTC. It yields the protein CASSIEQGAGYEQYF.

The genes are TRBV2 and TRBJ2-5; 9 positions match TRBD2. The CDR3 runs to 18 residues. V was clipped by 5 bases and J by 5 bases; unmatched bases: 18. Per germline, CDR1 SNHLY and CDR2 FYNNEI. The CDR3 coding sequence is TGTGCCAGCAGTCCCCACGACTCGGCGGGAGGGCCGGGGGAGACCCAGTACTTC. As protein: CASSPHDSAGGPGETQYF.

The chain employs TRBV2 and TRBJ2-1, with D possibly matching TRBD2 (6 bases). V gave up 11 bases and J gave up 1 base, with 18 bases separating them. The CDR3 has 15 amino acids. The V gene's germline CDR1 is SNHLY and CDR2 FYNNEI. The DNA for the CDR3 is TGTGCCCGGGAAATAGGCGGGACGTCCTACAATGAGCAGTTCTTC. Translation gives CAREIGGTSYNEQFF.

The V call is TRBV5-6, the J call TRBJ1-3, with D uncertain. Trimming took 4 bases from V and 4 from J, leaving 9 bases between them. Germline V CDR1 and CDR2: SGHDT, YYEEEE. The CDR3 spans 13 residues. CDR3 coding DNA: TGTGCCAGCAGCCAGACACCGGGAAACACCATATATTTT. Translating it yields CASSQTPGNTIYF.

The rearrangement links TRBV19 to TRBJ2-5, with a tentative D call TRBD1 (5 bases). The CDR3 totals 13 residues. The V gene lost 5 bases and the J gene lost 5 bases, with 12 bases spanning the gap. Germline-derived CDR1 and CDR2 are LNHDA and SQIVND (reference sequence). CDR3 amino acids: CASSWGLRETQYF. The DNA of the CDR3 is TGTGCCAGTAGTTGGGGCCTACGGGAGACCCAGTACTTC.

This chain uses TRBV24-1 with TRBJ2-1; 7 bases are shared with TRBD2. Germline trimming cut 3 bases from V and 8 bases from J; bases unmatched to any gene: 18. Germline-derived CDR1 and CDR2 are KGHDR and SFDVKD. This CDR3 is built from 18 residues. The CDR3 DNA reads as TGTGCCACCAGTGATAGTCAGCGGGACCCTTTTCGGGGGTATGAGCAGTTCTTC. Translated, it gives CATSDSQRDPFRGYEQFF.

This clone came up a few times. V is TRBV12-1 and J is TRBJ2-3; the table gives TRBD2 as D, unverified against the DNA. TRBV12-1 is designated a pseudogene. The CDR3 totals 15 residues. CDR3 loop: CASSSSGGSTDTQYF. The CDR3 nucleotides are TGTGCCAGCAGCTCTAGCGGGGGGAGCACAGATACGCAGTATTTT.

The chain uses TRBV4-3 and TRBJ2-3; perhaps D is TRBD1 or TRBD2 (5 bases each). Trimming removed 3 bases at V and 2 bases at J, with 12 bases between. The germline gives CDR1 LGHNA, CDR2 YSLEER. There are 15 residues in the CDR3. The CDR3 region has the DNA TGCGCCAGCAGCCAGAGGGGCAGAAACACAGATACGCAGTATTTT. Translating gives CASSQRGRNTDTQYF.

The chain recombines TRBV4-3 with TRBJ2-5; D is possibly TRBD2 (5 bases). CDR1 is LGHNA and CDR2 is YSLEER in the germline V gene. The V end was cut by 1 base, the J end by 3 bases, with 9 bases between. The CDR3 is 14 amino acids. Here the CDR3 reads CASSQGGGEETQYF. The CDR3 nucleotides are TGCGCCAGCAGCCAAGGTGGAGGTGAAGAGACCCAGTACTTC.

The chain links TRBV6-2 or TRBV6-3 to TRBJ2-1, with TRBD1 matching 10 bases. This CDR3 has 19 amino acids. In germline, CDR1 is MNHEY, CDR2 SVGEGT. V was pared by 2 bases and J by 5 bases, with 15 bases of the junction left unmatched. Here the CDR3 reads CASSYHPYKDRGLDNEQFF. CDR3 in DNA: TGTGCCAGCAGTTACCACCCCTACAAAGACAGGGGGCTGGACAATGAGCAGTTCTTC.

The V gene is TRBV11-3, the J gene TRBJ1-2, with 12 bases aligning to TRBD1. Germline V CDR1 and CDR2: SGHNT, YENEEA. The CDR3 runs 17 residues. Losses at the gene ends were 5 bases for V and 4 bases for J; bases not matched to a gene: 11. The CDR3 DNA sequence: TGTGCCAGCAGCCCTCCGGGACAGGGGGCGCGGAGCTATGGCTACACCTTC. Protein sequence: CASSPPGQGARSYGYTF.

CDR3 nucleotide sequence: TGTGCCAGCAGCGAACCCCGGGGCAACAATGAGCAGTTCTTC. This sequence encodes CASSEPRGNNEQFF. This rearrangement joins TRBV11-3 to TRBJ2-1, with D perhaps TRBD1 or TRBD2 (5 bases each). V was cut by 5 bases and J by 5 bases, with 13 bases left in between. The germline V gene has CDR1 SGHNT and CDR2 YENEEA. The CDR3 runs to 14 residues.

Written as DNA, the CDR3 is TGTGCCACCGCGGCGGCGGGCTTCTCTGGGGCCAACGTCCTGACTTTC. It translates to CATAAAGFSGANVLTF. This chain joins TRBV19 and TRBJ2-6, with D tentatively TRBD2 (5 bases). Trimming cost V 10 bases and J 0 bases, with 16 bases left between them. The CDR3 has 16 amino acids. Germline V CDR1 and CDR2: LNHDA, SQIVND (reference sequence).

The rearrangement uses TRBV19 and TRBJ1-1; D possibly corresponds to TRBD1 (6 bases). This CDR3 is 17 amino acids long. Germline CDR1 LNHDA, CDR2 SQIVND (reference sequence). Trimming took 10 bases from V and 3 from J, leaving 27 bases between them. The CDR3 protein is CATLFSLQGGPDTEAFF. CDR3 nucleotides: TGTGCCACCCTTTTCTCTTTACAGGGTGGGCCGGACACTGAAGCTTTCTTT.

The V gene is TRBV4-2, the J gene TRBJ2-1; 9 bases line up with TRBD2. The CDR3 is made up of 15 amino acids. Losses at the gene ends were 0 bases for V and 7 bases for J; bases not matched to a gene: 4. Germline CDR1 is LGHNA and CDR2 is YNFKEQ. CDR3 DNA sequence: TGTGCCAGCAGCCAAGATGCGGGGGGGCCAAATGAGCAGTTCTTC. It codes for CASSQDAGGPNEQFF.

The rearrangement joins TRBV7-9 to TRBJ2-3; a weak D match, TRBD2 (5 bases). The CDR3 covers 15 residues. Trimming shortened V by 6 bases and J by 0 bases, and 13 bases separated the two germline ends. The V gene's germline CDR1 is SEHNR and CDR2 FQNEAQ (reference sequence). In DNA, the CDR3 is TGTGCCAGCAGAAGGTCCGGCGGGAGCACAGATACGCAGTATTTT. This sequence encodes CASRRSGGSTDTQYF.

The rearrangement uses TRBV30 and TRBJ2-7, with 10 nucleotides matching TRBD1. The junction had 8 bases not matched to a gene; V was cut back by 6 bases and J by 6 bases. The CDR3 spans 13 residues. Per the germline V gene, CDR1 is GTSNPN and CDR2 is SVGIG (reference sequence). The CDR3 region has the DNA TGTGCCTGCTCCCGGGACAGGGGCGGCGAGCAGTACTTC. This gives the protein CACSRDRGGEQYF.

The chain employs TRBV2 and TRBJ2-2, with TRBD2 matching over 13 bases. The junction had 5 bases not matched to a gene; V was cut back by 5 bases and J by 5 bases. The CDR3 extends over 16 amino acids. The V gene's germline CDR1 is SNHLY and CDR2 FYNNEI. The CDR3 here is CASSILAGGRTGELFF. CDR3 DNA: TGTGCCAGCAGTATACTAGCGGGGGGGCGTACCGGGGAGCTGTTTTTT.

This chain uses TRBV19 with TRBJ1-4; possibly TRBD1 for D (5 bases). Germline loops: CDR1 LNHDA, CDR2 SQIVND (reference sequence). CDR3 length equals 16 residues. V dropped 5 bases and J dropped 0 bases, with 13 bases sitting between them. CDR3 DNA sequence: TGTGCCAGTAGTTGGGGCAGCCTTGCAACTAATGAAAAACTGTTTTTT. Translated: CASSWGSLATNEKLFF.

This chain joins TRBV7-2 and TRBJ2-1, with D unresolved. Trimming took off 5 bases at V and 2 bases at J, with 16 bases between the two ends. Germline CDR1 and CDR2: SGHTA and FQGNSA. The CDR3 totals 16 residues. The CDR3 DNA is TGTGCCAGCAGCATCAACTCAAATCCCACCTACAATGAGCAGTTCTTC. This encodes CASSINSNPTYNEQFF.

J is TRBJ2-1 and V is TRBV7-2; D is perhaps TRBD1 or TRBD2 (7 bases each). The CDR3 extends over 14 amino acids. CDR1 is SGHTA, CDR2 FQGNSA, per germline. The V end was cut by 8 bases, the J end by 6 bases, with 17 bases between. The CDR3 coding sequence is TGTGCCAGCGCAGGGGGGGGCTCAGGCAATGAGCAGTTCTTC. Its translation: CASAGGGSGNEQFF.

The CDR3 protein is CASSAEGKGLEQYF. CDR3 nucleotides: TGTGCCAGCTCTGCCGAGGGAAAGGGGCTCGAGCAGTACTTC. The chain has TRBV6-5 and TRBJ2-7, with D perhaps matching TRBD1 or TRBD2 (5 bases each). V was cut by 8 bases and J by 6 bases, with 20 bases left in between. CDR1 MNHEY and CDR2 SVGAGI come from the germline V gene. CDR3 length equals 14 residues.

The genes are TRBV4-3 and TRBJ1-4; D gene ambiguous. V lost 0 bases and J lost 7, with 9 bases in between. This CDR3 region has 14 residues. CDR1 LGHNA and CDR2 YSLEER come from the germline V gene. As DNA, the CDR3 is TGCGCCAGCAGCCAAGATACGTCGTTTGAAAAACTGTTTTTT. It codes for CASSQDTSFEKLFF.

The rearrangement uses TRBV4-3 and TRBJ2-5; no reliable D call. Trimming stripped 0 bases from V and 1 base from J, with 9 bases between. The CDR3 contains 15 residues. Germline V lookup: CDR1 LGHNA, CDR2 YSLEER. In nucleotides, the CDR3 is TGCGCCAGCAGCCAAGATCCCGGAACCCAAGAGACCCAGTACTTC. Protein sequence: CASSQDPGTQETQYF.

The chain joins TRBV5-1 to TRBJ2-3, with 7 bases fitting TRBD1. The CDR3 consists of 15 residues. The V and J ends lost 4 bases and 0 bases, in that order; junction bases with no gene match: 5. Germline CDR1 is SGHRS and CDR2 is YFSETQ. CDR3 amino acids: CASSLRTGSTDTQYF. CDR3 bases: TGCGCCAGCAGCCTTCGGACAGGTAGCACAGATACGCAGTATTTT. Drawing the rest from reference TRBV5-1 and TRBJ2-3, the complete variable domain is KAGVTQTPRYLIKTRGQQVTLSCSPISGHRSVSWYQQTPGQGLQFLFEYFSETQRNKGNFPGRFSGRQFSNSRSEMNVSTLELGDSALYLCASSLRTGSTDTQYFGPGTRLTVL.

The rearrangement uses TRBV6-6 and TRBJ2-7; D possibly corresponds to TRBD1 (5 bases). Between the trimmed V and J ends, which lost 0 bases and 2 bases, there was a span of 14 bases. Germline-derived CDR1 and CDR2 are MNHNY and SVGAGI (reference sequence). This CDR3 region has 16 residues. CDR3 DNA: TGTGCCAGCAGTTACTCGTTGGGGCGCACGACCTACGAGCAGTACTTC. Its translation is CASSYSLGRTTYEQYF.

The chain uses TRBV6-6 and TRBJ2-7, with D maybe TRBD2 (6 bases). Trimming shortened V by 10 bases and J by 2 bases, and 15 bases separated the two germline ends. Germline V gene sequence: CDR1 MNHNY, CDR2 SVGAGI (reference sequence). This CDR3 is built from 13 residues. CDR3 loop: CATRGGATYEQYF. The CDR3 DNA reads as TGTGCCACCAGAGGCGGGGCCACCTACGAGCAGTACTTC.

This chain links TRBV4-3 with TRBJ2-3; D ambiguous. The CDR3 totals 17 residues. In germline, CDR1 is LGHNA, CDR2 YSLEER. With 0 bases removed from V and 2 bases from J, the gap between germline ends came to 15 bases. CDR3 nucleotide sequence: TGCGCCAGCAGCCAAGAAGGCTCCTCTCAACCCACAGATACGCAGTATTTT. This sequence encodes CASSQEGSSQPTDTQYF.

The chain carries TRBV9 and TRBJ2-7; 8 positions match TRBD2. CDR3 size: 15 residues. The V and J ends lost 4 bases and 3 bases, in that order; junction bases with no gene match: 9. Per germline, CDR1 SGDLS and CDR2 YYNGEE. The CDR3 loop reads CASSPREGPLYEQYF. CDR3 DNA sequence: TGTGCCAGCAGCCCCCGGGAGGGACCCCTCTACGAGCAGTACTTC.

CDR3 bases: TGTGCCAGCAGCTTAGACGCGGGGGCAGGTCAGCCCCAGCATTTT. Its protein is CASSLDAGAGQPQHF. The rearrangement links TRBV11-2 to TRBJ1-5; D may be TRBD1 (6 bases). The length of the CDR3 is 15 residues. CDR1 is SGHAT, CDR2 FQNNGV, per germline. The V gene lost 0 bases and the J gene lost 6 bases, with 12 bases spanning the gap.